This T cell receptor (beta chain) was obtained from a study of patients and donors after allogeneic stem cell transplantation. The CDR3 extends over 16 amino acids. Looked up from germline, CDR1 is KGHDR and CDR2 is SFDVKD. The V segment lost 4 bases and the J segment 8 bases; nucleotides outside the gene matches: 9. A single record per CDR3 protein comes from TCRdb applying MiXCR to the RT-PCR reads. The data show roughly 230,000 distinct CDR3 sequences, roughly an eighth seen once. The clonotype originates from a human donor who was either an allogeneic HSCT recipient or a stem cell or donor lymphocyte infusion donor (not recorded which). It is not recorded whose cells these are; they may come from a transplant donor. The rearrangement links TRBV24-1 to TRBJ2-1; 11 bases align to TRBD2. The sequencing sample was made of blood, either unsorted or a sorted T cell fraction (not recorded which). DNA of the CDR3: TGTGCCACCAGTGACCGTAGCGGGGGGGCCATCCATGAGCAGTTCTTC. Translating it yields CATSDRSGGAIHEQFF.